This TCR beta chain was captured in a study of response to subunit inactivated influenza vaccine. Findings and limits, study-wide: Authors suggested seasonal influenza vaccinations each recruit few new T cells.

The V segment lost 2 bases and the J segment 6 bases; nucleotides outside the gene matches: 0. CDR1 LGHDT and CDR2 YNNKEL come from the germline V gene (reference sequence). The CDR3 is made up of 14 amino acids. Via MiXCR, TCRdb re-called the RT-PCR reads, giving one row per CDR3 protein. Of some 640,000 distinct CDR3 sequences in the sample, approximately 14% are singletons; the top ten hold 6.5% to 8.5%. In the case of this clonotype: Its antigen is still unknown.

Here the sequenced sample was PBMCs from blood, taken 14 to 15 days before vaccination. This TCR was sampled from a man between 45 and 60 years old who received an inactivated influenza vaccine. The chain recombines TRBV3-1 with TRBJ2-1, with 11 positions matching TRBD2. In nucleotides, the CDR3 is TGTGCCAGCAGCCAACTAGCGGGAGGCAATGAGCAGTTCTTC. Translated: CASSQLAGGNEQFF.